The 21 T cell receptor beta chains listed next were all sequenced from one sample in a study of shared clonotypes between healthy human individuals. TCRdb's table, derived via immunoSEQ multiplex PCR, lists solely in-frame clones and lacks some. Of 2 million to 2.5 million clones in the sample, around 95% were seen once. Input material: naive CD4+ T cells sorted from blood. Specified subset: CD45RA+ positively selected. Source of these receptors: a man younger than 30 in good health.

The gene calls are TRBV27 and TRBJ1-2; D uncertain. From germline, CDR1 is MNHEY and CDR2 SMNVEV (reference sequence). V lost 4 bases and J lost 0, with 9 bases in between. The CDR3 runs to 14 residues. The CDR3 DNA reads as TGTGCCAGCAGTTCGTCCGGGTCTAACTATGGCTACACCTTC. This sequence encodes CASSSSGSNYGYTF.

Concerning this clone itself: Different DNA sequences within this sample yield the same CDR3. This rearrangement joins TRBV5-6 to TRBJ2-7; D is ambiguous. The CDR3 runs 13 residues. Germline-derived CDR1 and CDR2 are SGHDT and YYEEEE. V was cut by 0 bases and J by 3 bases, with 7 bases left in between. The CDR3 spells CASSLGRSYEQYF. CDR3 DNA: TGTGCCAGCAGCTTGGGACGGAGCTACGAGCAGTACTTC. Full variable domain (missing parts from reference TRBV5-6 and TRBJ2-7): DAGVTQSPTHLIKTRGQQVTLRCSPKSGHDTVSWYQQALGQGPQFIFQYYEEEERQRGNFPDRFSGHQFPNYSSELNVNALLLGDSALYLCASSLGRSYEQYFGPGTRLTVT.

Points on this clone: This same CDR3 is encoded by further DNA sequences in the sample. The chain couples TRBV6-5 to TRBJ1-2, with D perhaps matching TRBD1 (5 bases). The CDR3 runs 13 residues. V was cut by 2 bases and J by 4 bases, with 8 bases left in between. Germline loops: CDR1 MNHEY, CDR2 SVGAGI. CDR3 nucleotide sequence: TGTGCCAGCAGTTACAGGGACGGCTATGGCTACACCTTC. The encoded protein is CASSYRDGYGYTF.

The V gene is TRBV15, the J gene TRBJ2-7; tentative D call: TRBD1 (5 bases). CDR1 is LNHNV and CDR2 is YYDKDF in the germline V gene (reference sequence). The CDR3 has 14 residues. Deletions cut 2 bases from V and 7 bases from J, with 15 bases between. The CDR3: CATSRQGLLGEQYF. Here the CDR3 DNA reads TGTGCCACCAGCAGACAGGGTTTACTGGGGGAGCAGTACTTC.

The rearrangement joins TRBV29-1 to TRBJ2-7; TRBD2 matches 9 bases. Germline CDR1 and CDR2: SQVTM and ANQGSEA. The V and J ends lost 6 bases and 0 bases, in that order; junction bases with no gene match: 9. The CDR3 runs 15 residues. The CDR3 reads CSVLAGGRVSYEQYF. CDR3 sequence (DNA): TGCAGCGTGCTTGCGGGCGGGAGGGTCTCCTACGAGCAGTACTTC.

This clone came up a few times. The chain joins TRBV13 to TRBJ1-1, with D unclear. Germline V gene lookup returns CDR1 PRHDT and CDR2 FYEKMQ (reference sequence). The CDR3 totals 13 residues. With 5 bases removed from V and 5 bases from J, the gap between germline ends came to 12 bases. The CDR3, as DNA: TGTGCCAGCAGCCTTGAAGTAGTAACTGAAGCTTTCTTT. This translates into CASSLEVVTEAFF. The full variable domain, in which reference TRBV13 and TRBJ1-1 provide the parts outside the CDR3, is AAGVIQSPRHLIKEKRETATLKCYPIPRHDTVYWYQQGPGQDPQFLISFYEKMQSDKGSIPDRFSAQQFSDYHSELNMSSLELGDSALYFCASSLEVVTEAFFGQGTRLTVV.

The rearrangement uses TRBV11-2 and TRBJ2-5; D is unclear. This CDR3 contains 11 residues. Germline CDR1 reads SGHAT; CDR2 reads FQNNGV. V was clipped by 5 bases and J by 2 bases, with 3 bases between them. The CDR3 spells CASSTQETQYF. DNA for the CDR3: TGTGCCAGCAGCACTCAAGAGACCCAGTACTTC.

The chain links TRBV19 to TRBJ2-3; 9 nucleotides agree with TRBD2. Trimming took 7 bases from V and 2 from J; bases not matched to a gene: 4. The CDR3 spans 14 residues. CDR1 and CDR2 (germline): LNHDA, SQIVND (reference sequence). The CDR3 sequence is CASTSGANTDTQYF. The CDR3 coding sequence is TGTGCCAGTACTAGCGGGGCGAACACAGATACGCAGTATTTT. Based on the CDR3 plus reference TRBV19 and TRBJ2-3, the full variable domain is DGGITQSPKYLFRKEGQNVTLSCEQNLNHDAMYWYRQDPGQGLRLIYYSQIVNDFQKGDIAEGYSVSREKKESFPLTVTSAQKNPTAFYLCASTSGANTDTQYFGPGTRLTVL.

The V call is TRBV28, the J call TRBJ2-3; 10 bases match TRBD2. Germline V gene lookup returns CDR1 MDHEN and CDR2 SYDVKM. The V segment lost 7 bases and the J segment 5 bases; nucleotides outside the gene matches: 18. This CDR3 has 18 amino acids. The chain's CDR3 is CASTPSLGSGGTLDTQYF. In DNA form, the CDR3 reads TGTGCCAGCACCCCAAGTCTGGGTAGCGGGGGGACATTAGATACGCAGTATTTT. Based on the CDR3 plus reference TRBV28 and TRBJ2-3, the full variable domain is DVKVTQSSRYLVKRTGEKVFLECVQDMDHENMFWYRQDPGLGLRLIYFSYDVKMKEKGDIPEGYSVSREKKERFSLILESASTNQTSMYLCASTPSLGSGGTLDTQYFGPGTRLTVL.

The V gene is TRBV7-2, the J gene TRBJ1-1; tentative D call: TRBD1 (6 bases). This CDR3 contains 15 residues. Germline V CDR1 and CDR2: SGHTA, FQGNSA. Trimming pared 5 bases from V and 5 bases from J, leaving 18 bases between. The CDR3 is CASSILQGIRTEAFF. Written as DNA, the CDR3 is TGTGCCAGCAGCATCCTTCAGGGGATTCGAACTGAAGCTTTCTTT.

Note on this clone: Other DNA sequences in the same sample also yield this CDR3. CDR3 amino acids: CASSRTGEQYF. CDR3 bases: TGTGCCAGCAGTCGTACTGGGGAGCAGTACTTC. The genes are TRBV27 and TRBJ2-7; D not certain. The V end lost 5 bases, the J end lost 7 bases, and 9 bases lay between the germline ends. The CDR3 sequence is 11 residues long. CDR1 and CDR2 (germline): MNHEY, SMNVEV (reference sequence).

A remark on this clone: It is unclear where the CDR3 begins or ends on the DNA, so no DNA is shown, and the CDR3 is as TCRdb lists it. The chain has TRBV6-1 and TRBJ1-5; TRBD1, the D gene given by the table, was not confirmed from the DNA. Both ends counted, the CDR3 spans 13 residues. Germline values: CDR1 MNHNS, CDR2 SASEGT. CDR3 sequence: CASILEGVQPQHF.

The chain joins TRBV6-6 to TRBJ2-1; 8 nucleotides match TRBD2. CDR1 and CDR2 (germline): MNHNY, SVGAGI (reference sequence). V was pared by 8 bases and J by 7 bases, with 7 bases of the junction left unmatched. There are 13 residues in the CDR3. The CDR3 DNA reads TGTGCCAGCTCTCAGCGGGAGCTGAATGAGCAGTTCTTC. Translating it yields CASSQRELNEQFF.

The chain employs TRBV19 and TRBJ2-5; D is ambiguous. The germline CDR1 and CDR2 sequences are LNHDA and SQIVND (reference sequence). Trimming shortened V by 7 bases and J by 2 bases, and 11 bases separated the two germline ends. The CDR3 consists of 13 residues. CDR3 in DNA: TGTGCCAGTACCCCGGTCGGACAAGAGACCCAGTACTTC. Amino acids: CASTPVGQETQYF. Drawing the rest from reference TRBV19 and TRBJ2-5, the complete variable domain is DGGITQSPKYLFRKEGQNVTLSCEQNLNHDAMYWYRQDPGQGLRLIYYSQIVNDFQKGDIAEGYSVSREKKESFPLTVTSAQKNPTAFYLCASTPVGQETQYFGPGTRLLVL.

This chain joins TRBV2 and TRBJ2-3; D remains unclear. Trimming removed 6 bases at V and 3 bases at J, with 16 bases between. Germline V CDR1 and CDR2: SNHLY, FYNNEI. This CDR3 spans 15 amino acids. The CDR3 loop is CASRANSLGTDTQYF. The CDR3 DNA is TGTGCCAGCAGAGCTAACTCGCTCGGGACAGATACGCAGTATTTT.

As concerns this clone: This sample includes further DNA sequences coding for the same CDR3. This chain connects TRBV5-1 to TRBJ1-6; maybe TRBD1 (6 bases). V lost 0 bases and J lost 7, with 11 bases in between. Germline V CDR1 and CDR2: SGHRS, YFSETQ. The CDR3 is 15 amino acids. CDR3 amino acids: CASSLDGRGNSPLHF. DNA of the CDR3: TGCGCCAGCAGCTTGGATGGCAGGGGCAATTCACCCCTCCACTTT.

V gene TRBV6-5 combines with J gene TRBJ2-4; D not certain. Trimming took off 6 bases at V and 3 bases at J, with 9 bases between the two ends. This CDR3 comprises 13 residues. Germline V lookup: CDR1 MNHEY, CDR2 SVGAGI. The CDR3 DNA follows: TGTGCCAGCAGAACGACAAGCAAAAACATTCAGTACTTC. Protein: CASRTTSKNIQYF.

The gene calls are TRBV7-2 and TRBJ1-6; 9 nucleotides line up with TRBD1. The CDR3 totals 14 residues. Per the germline V gene, CDR1 is SGHTA and CDR2 is FQGNSA. V shed 5 bases and J 6 bases; nucleotides not matched to a gene: 2. CDR3 protein: CASSRQGGNSPLHF. The DNA of the CDR3 is TGTGCCAGCAGCCGACAGGGGGGTAATTCACCCCTCCACTTT.

The J gene is TRBJ2-7, the V gene TRBV2; 12 bases are shared with TRBD1. This CDR3 comprises 16 residues. Unmatched junction bases numbered 10, after V lost 6 bases and J lost 4 bases. Germline CDR1 is SNHLY and CDR2 is FYNNEI. The CDR3 sequence is CASSQWGQGAQYEQYF. The CDR3 region has the DNA TGTGCCAGCAGCCAATGGGGACAGGGGGCGCAGTACGAGCAGTACTTC.

This clone has more than one count but fewer than ten. This chain links TRBV9 with TRBJ2-7; unclear D gene. The CDR3 is 11 residues long. Germline CDR1 and CDR2: SGDLS and YYNGEE. V was clipped by 7 bases and J by 1 base, with 6 bases between them. Here the CDR3 DNA reads TGTGCCAGCGGCGGATCCTACGAGCAGTACTTC. This codes for CASGGSYEQYF.

This clone was observed once. The rearrangement joins TRBV14 to TRBJ1-2; TRBD1 matches at 7 bases. Germline CDR1 SGHDN, CDR2 FVKESK. The CDR3 loop spans 14 amino acids. Unmatched junction bases numbered 10, after V lost 5 bases and J lost 7 bases. The CDR3 region has the DNA TGTGCCAGCAGCAACATTCGACAGGGAAGTGGCTACACCTTC. This codes for CASSNIRQGSGYTF.